The text below deals with one T cell receptor beta chain. This clone came up once. This receptor's antigen is unknown. It has no much larger one-base neighbor in the sample; base qualities were not kept. Trimming at the junction amounts to 4 bases on V and 1 base on J, and the germline ends lie 18 bases apart. CDR1 and CDR2 (LNHDA, SQIVND) derive from the germline V gene (reference sequence). Its CDR3 holds 17 amino acids, cysteine through phenylalanine. Solely the CDR3 DNA is kept, with 51 bases framed from the first base. TCRbeta CDR3 regions were immunosequenced from genomic DNA with the immunoSEQ Assay. Prior to high-throughput sequencing, genomic DNA was amplified by bias-controlled multiplex PCR. On the study's bioinformatics: To quantify the absolute abundance of each unique TCRbeta CDR3 region, the sequences were collapsed and filtered. Clonality, defined as 1 minus Pielou's evenness, was calculated using only productive rearrangements. A previously published method was used to identify clones with significantly greater frequencies in on-treatment samples than in baseline samples. Held by TCRdb, this immuneACCESS table contains in-frame sequences only and omits some clones. Under half of the omission traces to an unresolved V gene where checked; the cause of the rest is unknown. From that table come the V and J calls and clone size; the DNA was used to work out D and trimming. The table for this sample lists under 13,000 clones; 55% to 70% of them were counted only once. The biggest ten clones account for approximately 30% of the sample.

The data belong to a study of sequential checkpoint blockade in melanoma (dated by TCRdb to the late 2010s). Regarding the research as a whole: Patients were randomized 1:1 to first-line nivolumab followed by ipilimumab (arm A) or ipilimumab followed by nivolumab (arm B). Both trial sequences were followed by maintenance nivolumab.

The full study reports these points: Larger, independent patient cohorts are needed to validate the response-prediction model that combines TCR metrics and mutation burden.

Interpreted using the paper, the treatment or condition label stands for: randomized to nivolumab then ipilimumab (arm A) or the reverse (arm B). None of the trial patients had been given prior DNA-damaging chemotherapy. Thawed PBMCs were sorted on a FACS Aria II flow cytometer to isolate live CD3+CD8+ cells negative for CD19 and CD56. CheckMate 064, a randomized, open-label phase II trial of sequential checkpoint blockade, was the source of the samples, all of which came from patients with melanoma. Peripheral blood mononuclear cells were collected by leukapheresis, purified using Ficoll-Paque, and frozen in human serum containing approximately 9.1% DMSO. Immediately after sorting, the purity of sorted blood CD3+CD8+ cells was verified to be >95%, after which DNA was extracted.

The V and J segments used are TRBV19 and TRBJ2-3; the D gene is possibly TRBD2, with 5 bases matching. This specimen consisted of CD8+ T cells sorted from blood (inferred from file names), obtained from a patient given nivolumab and ipilimumab in sequence. The receptor comes from a human donor with melanoma. The nucleotide sequence is given as TGTGCCAGTAGTAAAGATTCAGCCGGGATACGCACAGATACGCAGTATTTT. This gives the protein CASSKDSAGIRTDTQYF.